This entry is about one T cell receptor (beta chain). The PCR made use of 60 Vbeta and 13 Jbeta primers. TCRdb's copy holds only in-frame clones and misses some; the assay was immunoSEQ multiplex PCR. The sample has hundreds of thousands of clones; 75% to 80% are singletons. This specimen comes from a study of cytomegalovirus exposure and HLA in healthy donors. The CDR3 extends over 12 amino acids. The germline V and J ends were trimmed by 5 bases and 2 bases, with 7 bases remaining between them. In germline, CDR1 is SGHTA, CDR2 FQGNSA. Sequenced input: PBMCs. The clonotype originates from a male donor in good health and CMV-seronegative. The chain employs TRBV7-2 and TRBJ2-7; the D is unclear. As DNA, the CDR3 is TGTGCCAGCAGCCTGACACCCTACGAGCAGTACTTC. Translated: CASSLTPYEQYF. The full variable domain, with the rest looked up from reference TRBV7-2 and TRBJ2-7, is GAGVSQSPSNKVTEKGKDVELRCDPISGHTALYWYRQSLGQGLEFLIYFQGNSAPDKSGLPSDRFSAERTGGSVSTLTIQRTQQEDSAVYLCASSLTPYEQYFGPGTRLTVT.